Following are 20 T cell receptor beta chains from one sample sequenced in a study of PD-L1 blockade in urothelial cancer. Libraries were prepared by immunoSEQ multiplex PCR; TCRdb keeps only in-frame clonotypes and omits some of them. Of more than 65,000 clones in the sample, about nine tenths were seen once. The sequences come from PBMCs, collected around atezolizumab (anti-PD-L1) treatment. These receptor sequences come from a woman in her 70s with urothelial cancer.

The chain links TRBV10-2 to TRBJ1-2, with TRBD1 matching 11 bases. CDR3 length equals 13 residues. The V segment lost 7 bases and the J segment 7 bases; nucleotides outside the gene matches: 5. CDR1 WSHSY and CDR2 SAAADI come from the germline V gene. DNA for the CDR3: TGCGCCAGCACTCGGGACAGGGGGACTGGCTACACCTTC. Its protein is CASTRDRGTGYTF.

The rearrangement joins TRBV2 to TRBJ2-7, with 7 bases identical to TRBD1. The CDR3 is 13 amino acids. Germline CDR1 SNHLY, CDR2 FYNNEI. Unmatched junction bases numbered 6, after V lost 4 bases and J lost 6 bases. The CDR3 DNA reads as TGTGCCAGCAGTGGAGCAAAGGGGGCCGAGCAGTACTTC. Protein product: CASSGAKGAEQYF.

V gene TRBV29-1 combines with J gene TRBJ2-1; the D gene is possibly TRBD2 (6 bases). Trimming stripped 4 bases from V and 5 bases from J, with 6 bases between. CDR1 SQVTM and CDR2 ANQGSEA come from the germline V gene. This CDR3 spans 11 amino acids. The CDR3 DNA reads TGCAGCGTTGGGACTAACAATGAGCAGTTCTTC. This encodes CSVGTNNEQFF.

J is TRBJ2-3 and V is TRBV5-1; 12 positions agree with TRBD2. The CDR3 contains 17 residues. The V segment lost 4 bases and the J segment 11 bases; nucleotides outside the gene matches: 17. The germline CDR1 and CDR2 sequences are SGHRS and YFSETQ. As DNA, the CDR3 is TGCGCCAGCAGCCAACTCCTAGCGGGGGGGCCATCCGTCCAGCAGTATTTT. This codes for CASSQLLAGGPSVQQYF.

The rearrangement links TRBV2 to TRBJ2-5; 7 bases map to TRBD1. V shed 8 bases, J shed 4 bases, and the junction held 10 bases outside the gene matches. Germline loops: CDR1 SNHLY, CDR2 FYNNEI. This CDR3 comprises 14 residues. In nucleotides, the CDR3 is TGTGCCAGCTCTAGCACAGGGGTGGTAGAGACCCAGTACTTC. Protein: CASSSTGVVETQYF.

The chain has TRBV19 and TRBJ2-5; a possible D gene is TRBD1 (7 bases). Germline CDR1 reads LNHDA; CDR2 reads SQIVND (reference sequence). The V gene lost 6 bases and the J gene lost 4 bases, with 15 bases spanning the gap. The CDR3 totals 14 residues. The CDR3 DNA sequence: TGTGCCAGTAGCCCACAGGGGACTGCAGAGACCCAGTACTTC. The encoded protein is CASSPQGTAETQYF.

This clone was observed once. The gene calls are TRBV5-5 and TRBJ1-2, with TRBD1 matching over 8 bases. The ends lost 3 bases at V and 4 bases at J; junction bases unmatched: 5. The CDR3 totals 14 residues. Germline V gene sequence: CDR1 SGHKS, CDR2 YYEKEE (reference sequence). CDR3 amino acids: CASSSYDRGYGYTF. In nucleotides, the CDR3 is TGTGCCAGCAGCTCCTACGACAGGGGCTATGGCTACACCTTC. Based on the CDR3 plus reference TRBV5-5 and TRBJ1-2, the full variable domain is DAGVTQSPTHLIKTRGQQVTLRCSPISGHKSVSWYQQVLGQGPQFIFQYYEKEERGRGNFPDRFSARQFPNYSSELNVNALLLGDSALYLCASSSYDRGYGYTFGSGTRLTVV.

The chain is built from TRBV15 and TRBJ2-3, with 9 bases identical to TRBD2. This CDR3 contains 15 residues. The J segment lost 6 bases and the V segment lost 0 bases, leaving 4 bases of the junction unmatched. Germline V lookup: CDR1 LNHNV, CDR2 YYDKDF (reference sequence). The CDR3 spells CATSRDHLAGDTQYF. CDR3 nucleotide sequence: TGTGCCACCAGCAGAGATCATCTAGCGGGGGATACGCAGTATTTT.

This clone appeared a single time. The CDR3 spells CASSPPGTGGNYGYTF. The CDR3 DNA is TGTGCCAGCTCACCTCCGGGGACAGGGGGTAACTATGGCTACACCTTC. The chain is built from TRBV18 and TRBJ1-2; 11 bases line up with TRBD1. With 3 bases clipped from V and 1 base from J, the junction kept 4 bases outside the gene matches. CDR3 length: 16 amino acids. Germline V gene lookup returns CDR1 KGHSH and CDR2 LQKENI.

The J gene is TRBJ2-7, the V gene TRBV10-3; D is unclear. Trimming left V 6 bases short and J 7 bases short, with 13 bases between. Germline-derived CDR1 and CDR2 are ENHRY and SYGVKD. This CDR3 is 12 amino acids long. CDR3 sequence (DNA): TGTGCCATCAGAGATGCTATGCGGGAGCAGTACTTC. The encoded protein is CAIRDAMREQYF.

This clone was seen a handful of times. This chain connects TRBV5-1 to TRBJ1-1, with D possibly matching TRBD1 (5 bases). From germline, CDR1 is SGHRS and CDR2 YFSETQ. The CDR3 has 19 residues. V dropped 4 bases and J dropped 6 bases, with 31 bases sitting between them. CDR3 sequence (DNA): TGCGCCAGCAGCCTATGGGTCCCAAGGACACTCCTGGAGCGGGCTGAAGCTTTCTTT. Protein: CASSLWVPRTLLERAEAFF.

The chain combines TRBV7-3 with TRBJ2-3; TRBD2 is a possible D gene (7 bases). Germline V gene lookup returns CDR1 SGHTA and CDR2 FQGTGA. The CDR3 is 17 residues long. V was clipped by 0 bases and J by 1 base, with 14 bases between them. CDR3 residues: CASSLTGGDTGTDTQYF. The CDR3 coding sequence is TGTGCCAGCAGCTTAACGGGAGGGGACACAGGCACAGATACGCAGTATTTT. Combining the CDR3 with reference TRBV7-3 and TRBJ2-3 gives the whole variable domain GAGVSQTPSNKVTEKGKYVELRCDPISGHTALYWYRQSLGQGPEFLIYFQGTGAADDSGLPNDRFFAVRPEGSVSTLKIQRTERGDSAVYLCASSLTGGDTGTDTQYFGPGTRLTVL.

The chain is built from TRBV4-3 and TRBJ2-3, with TRBD2 matching over 8 bases. The CDR3 runs 15 residues. CDR1 LGHNA and CDR2 YSLEER come from the germline V gene. Germline trimming cut 3 bases from V and 1 base from J; bases unmatched to any gene: 3. The CDR3 DNA reads as TGCGCCAGCAGCCATGAGACTAGCGGCACAGATACGCAGTATTTT. Its translation: CASSHETSGTDTQYF.

This clone has only a few counts. V and J are TRBV5-1 and TRBJ2-5, with TRBD2 identical over 9 bases. There are 16 residues in the CDR3. Germline V CDR1 and CDR2: SGHRS, YFSETQ. The trim removed 5 bases at V and 4 bases at J, leaving 12 bases unmatched. This chain's CDR3 is CASRRASGRPGETQYF. The CDR3 DNA is TGCGCCAGCAGGAGGGCCAGCGGGAGGCCTGGAGAGACCCAGTACTTC.

The J gene is TRBJ1-1, the V gene TRBV5-5, with 7 bases identical to TRBD1. The V segment lost 5 bases and the J segment 1 base; nucleotides outside the gene matches: 5. Germline V gene data show CDR1 as SGHKS and CDR2 as YYEKEE (reference sequence). The CDR3 runs 14 residues. The CDR3 loop is CASSIRDRNTEAFF. In DNA form, the CDR3 reads TGTGCCAGCAGTATCCGGGACAGGAACACTGAAGCTTTCTTT.

As DNA, the CDR3 is TGTGCCAGCAGCCCAGCGGCTAGCGGATTTCCAGAGACCCAGTACTTC. Its protein is CASSPAASGFPETQYF. The chain uses TRBV9 and TRBJ2-5, with 7 bases matching TRBD2. CDR3 length: 16 residues. CDR1 is SGDLS and CDR2 is YYNGEE in the germline V gene. The J segment lost 4 bases and the V segment lost 4 bases, leaving 13 bases of the junction unmatched.

V gene TRBV5-6 combines with J gene TRBJ2-7; D perhaps matches TRBD1 (5 bases). The CDR3 loop spans 12 amino acids. Germline lookup yields CDR1 SGHDT and CDR2 YYEEEE. V was shortened by 0 bases and J by 4 bases, with 5 bases between the two germline ends. CDR3 sequence: CASSLDRYEQYF. In nucleotides, the CDR3 is TGTGCCAGCAGCTTGGACAGGTACGAGCAGTACTTC.

The V and J genes are TRBV27 and TRBJ2-7, with 10 nucleotides matching TRBD1. In germline, CDR1 is MNHEY, CDR2 SMNVEV (reference sequence). The CDR3 covers 14 residues. Germline trimming cut 5 bases from V and 3 bases from J; bases unmatched to any gene: 4. CDR3 nucleotide sequence: TGTGCCAGCAGTAAAGGGACAGGGGACTACGAGCAGTACTTC. Its protein product is CASSKGTGDYEQYF.

This sequence joins TRBV9 and TRBJ1-3; D remains unclear. Per the germline V gene, CDR1 is SGDLS and CDR2 is YYNGEE. Trimming removed 3 bases from V and 0 bases from J, with 19 bases in between. The CDR3 is 18 residues long. CDR3 residues: CASSAPPGGGSSGNTIYF. The CDR3 nucleotides read TGTGCCAGCAGCGCCCCTCCAGGAGGTGGAAGCTCTGGAAACACCATATATTTT. Variable domain in full (rest from reference TRBV9 and TRBJ1-3): DSGVTQTPKHLITATGQRVTLRCSPRSGDLSVYWYQQSLDQGLQFLIQYYNGEERAKGNILERFSAQQFPDLHSELNLSSLELGDSALYFCASSAPPGGGSSGNTIYFGEGSWLTVV.

The chain couples TRBV2 to TRBJ2-3, with 11 bases identical to TRBD2. The CDR3 is 15 amino acids. Unmatched junction bases numbered 5, after V lost 4 bases and J lost 5 bases. Germline values: CDR1 SNHLY, CDR2 FYNNEI. In DNA form, the CDR3 reads TGTGCCAGCAGTGTACTAGCGGGGGCCGAAGATACGCAGTATTTT. Translated: CASSVLAGAEDTQYF.